The 21 T cell receptor beta chains reported below all come from one sample, sequenced in a study of cytomegalovirus exposure and HLA in healthy donors. The PCR contained 60 Vbeta and 13 Jbeta primers. Assay used: immunoSEQ multiplex PCR; TCRdb lists only in-frame clones, some missing. Among about 110,000 clones, around four fifths were seen once, and the ten largest hold roughly 8%. Sequencing was performed on PBMCs. These receptors were obtained from a woman in her forties or fifties in good health and CMV-seropositive.

The chain carries TRBV6-5 and TRBJ1-2; D might be TRBD1 (6 bases). Trimming pared 5 bases from V and 7 bases from J, leaving 20 bases between. Germline assignment: CDR1 MNHEY and CDR2 SVGAGI. CDR3 length: 15 amino acids. This chain's CDR3 is CASSRGSAGDGGYTF. CDR3 coding DNA: TGTGCCAGCAGTAGGGGTAGTGCAGGGGATGGTGGCTACACCTTC.

In this sample, this clone turned up a few times. The chain joins TRBV7-3 to TRBJ2-6, with TRBD2 as a possible D gene (5 bases). V lost 5 bases, J lost 15 bases, and 11 bases lay in between. Germline V CDR1 and CDR2: SGHTA, FQGTGA. CDR3 length equals 11 residues. This CDR3 reads CASSQSGGLTF. As DNA, the CDR3 is TGTGCCAGCAGCCAGAGCGGCGGCCTGACTTTC.

This clone was seen a single time. V usage is TRBV2 and J usage is TRBJ2-3; the match to TRBD1 covers 8 bases. The CDR3 extends over 12 amino acids. CDR1 and CDR2 (germline): SNHLY, FYNNEI. V dropped 9 bases and J dropped 5; count of bases not matched to a gene: 4. CDR3 sequence: CASVQGGDTQYF. CDR3 sequence (DNA): TGTGCCAGTGTACAGGGGGGAGATACGCAGTATTTT.

The chain has TRBV6-5 and TRBJ2-3; TRBD2 matches 8 bases. Trimming at V came to 2 bases and at J to 4 bases, leaving 5 bases not matched to a gene. This CDR3 comprises 15 residues. Germline CDR1 and CDR2: MNHEY and SVGAGI. DNA of the CDR3: TGTGCCAGCAGTTACCTGTCGGGGGGGGCAGATACGCAGTATTTT. This sequence encodes CASSYLSGGADTQYF.

V is TRBV19 and J is TRBJ2-7; D unclear. This CDR3 region has 15 residues. The germline CDR1 and CDR2 sequences are LNHDA and SQIVND (reference sequence). V was trimmed by 2 bases and J by 0 bases, leaving 11 bases between them. The CDR3 is CASSISHSSSYEQYF. The DNA of the CDR3 is TGTGCCAGTAGTATAAGTCATTCCAGCTCCTACGAGCAGTACTTC.

This chain joins TRBV9 and TRBJ2-2; 8 nucleotides line up with TRBD2. The CDR3 consists of 17 residues. Germline V gene data show CDR1 as SGDLS and CDR2 as YYNGEE. The J segment lost 1 base and the V segment lost 0 bases, leaving 5 bases of the junction unmatched. CDR3 sequence: CASSVARAGGNTGELFF. DNA of the CDR3: TGTGCCAGCAGCGTAGCTAGGGCGGGAGGGAACACCGGGGAGCTGTTTTTT.

This chain uses TRBV7-8 with TRBJ2-3; 10 nucleotides align to TRBD2. The CDR3 is 14 amino acids. CDR1 and CDR2 from the germline V gene are SGHVS and FQNEAQ. After removal of 5 bases from V and 7 bases from J, the junction contained 6 bases not matched to a gene. CDR3 sequence: CASSDLAGANTQYF. DNA of the CDR3: TGTGCCAGCAGCGATCTAGCGGGAGCAAATACGCAGTATTTT.

The V and J genes are TRBV29-1 and TRBJ2-5, with TRBD1 matching 9 bases. The length of the CDR3 is 14 residues. V dropped 7 bases and J dropped 5; count of bases not matched to a gene: 11. The germline V gene encodes CDR1 SQVTM and CDR2 ANQGSEA. As DNA, the CDR3 is TGCAGCGCTAAGACAGGGGGGGGTCGTGAGACCCAGTACTTC. As protein: CSAKTGGGRETQYF.

V and J are TRBV28 and TRBJ2-7; 9 nucleotides line up with TRBD2. CDR3 length: 17 residues. The V and J ends lost 4 bases and 3 bases, in that order; junction bases with no gene match: 13. Germline loops: CDR1 MDHEN, CDR2 SYDVKM. CDR3 nucleotide sequence: TGTGCCAGCAGTTCGGTATTGATGGCTAGCGGGGTCTACGAGCAGTACTTC. It yields the protein CASSSVLMASGVYEQYF.

CDR3 nucleotide sequence: TGTGCCAGCAGCTTGGGGCAGATCTATGGCTACACCTTC. This gives the protein CASSLGQIYGYTF. J is TRBJ1-2 and V is TRBV5-8; no clear D gene. The CDR3 has 13 residues. Germline CDR1 reads SGHTS; CDR2 reads YDEGEE. V was shortened by 0 bases and J by 4 bases, with 7 bases between the two germline ends.

The rearrangement links TRBV9 to TRBJ1-1; maybe TRBD1 (5 bases). Germline V CDR1 and CDR2: SGDLS, YYNGEE. The CDR3 runs 13 residues. Deletions cut 1 base from V and 7 bases from J, with 11 bases between. The CDR3 protein is CASSVQGGSEAFF. CDR3 bases: TGTGCCAGCAGCGTACAGGGAGGCAGTGAAGCTTTCTTT. Using reference TRBV9 and TRBJ1-1 for the parts outside the CDR3, the full variable domain is DSGVTQTPKHLITATGQRVTLRCSPRSGDLSVYWYQQSLDQGLQFLIQYYNGEERAKGNILERFSAQQFPDLHSELNLSSLELGDSALYFCASSVQGGSEAFFGQGTRLTVV.

The chain is built from TRBV7-9 and TRBJ1-5; 9 bases fit TRBD1. This CDR3 is 17 amino acids long. V shed 5 bases, J shed 5 bases, and the junction held 13 bases outside the gene matches. The germline V gene has CDR1 SEHNR and CDR2 FQNEAQ (reference sequence). The CDR3 region has the DNA TGTGCCAGCAGCCAGTCCCGGGACAGGGTCGGGTATCAGCCCCAGCATTTT. Encoded protein: CASSQSRDRVGYQPQHF.

The V call is TRBV7-2, the J call TRBJ1-4, with a weak D call TRBD1 (5 bases). Germline assignment: CDR1 SGHTA and CDR2 FQGNSA. The CDR3 sequence is 14 residues long. Trimming removed 2 bases from V and 8 bases from J, with 12 bases in between. DNA of the CDR3: TGTGCCAGCAGCTTACAGGGTTTAGGGGAAAAACTGTTTTTT. Its translation: CASSLQGLGEKLFF.

This clone was observed a few times. The chain joins TRBV4-3 to TRBJ2-2; 11 bases fit TRBD2. The CDR3 has 16 amino acids. Germline V gene lookup returns CDR1 LGHNA and CDR2 YSLEER. Unmatched junction bases numbered 2, after V lost 1 base and J lost 4 bases. As DNA, the CDR3 is TGCGCCAGCAGCCAAGTAGCGGGGGGGCCCACCGGGGAGCTGTTTTTT. Encoded protein: CASSQVAGGPTGELFF.

The CDR3 bases are TGTGCCAGCTCCGGGACTAGCGGGGGGGCGGGCACCGGGGAGCTGTTTTTT. Translating it yields CASSGTSGGAGTGELFF. J is TRBJ2-2 and V is TRBV2; 16 nucleotides line up with TRBD2. Unmatched junction bases numbered 7, after V lost 8 bases and J lost 4 bases. This CDR3 is 17 amino acids long. Germline CDR1 is SNHLY and CDR2 is FYNNEI.

The chain combines TRBV7-2 with TRBJ2-7; 9 bases agree with TRBD1. The J segment lost 6 bases and the V segment lost 1 base, leaving 4 bases of the junction unmatched. The CDR3 contains 14 residues. From germline, CDR1 is SGHTA and CDR2 FQGNSA. DNA of the CDR3: TGTGCCAGCAGCTTAGGGAGACAGGGGGGCGAGCAGTACTTC. Residues: CASSLGRQGGEQYF.

The genes are TRBV7-3 and TRBJ2-5; tentative D call: TRBD2 (7 bases). Trimming took 5 bases from V and 5 from J, leaving 15 bases between them. The CDR3 covers 14 residues. From germline, CDR1 is SGHTA and CDR2 FQGTGA. The CDR3 spells CASSPQGGGETQYF. CDR3 coding DNA: TGTGCCAGCAGCCCCCAGGGAGGGGGGGAGACCCAGTACTTC.

The sample holds a few counts of this clone. CDR3 region: CASSFSGSSGNTIYF. The CDR3 nucleotides read TGCGCCAGCAGCTTCTCGGGAAGCTCTGGAAACACCATATATTTT. This sequence joins TRBV5-1 and TRBJ1-3, with unresolved D. The CDR3 length is 15 residues. The V end lost 2 bases, the J end lost 0 bases, and 9 bases lay between the germline ends. Germline lookup yields CDR1 SGHRS and CDR2 YFSETQ. Full variable domain (remainder filled in from reference TRBV5-1 and TRBJ1-3): KAGVTQTPRYLIKTRGQQVTLSCSPISGHRSVSWYQQTPGQGLQFLFEYFSETQRNKGNFPGRFSGRQFSNSRSEMNVSTLELGDSALYLCASSFSGSSGNTIYFGEGSWLTVV.

The chain employs TRBV7-2 and TRBJ2-7; tentative D call: TRBD2 (5 bases). Per germline, CDR1 SGHTA and CDR2 FQGNSA. This CDR3 is built from 14 residues. V lost 3 bases to trimming and J lost 3 bases, with 12 bases between them. In nucleotides, the CDR3 is TGTGCCAGCAGCTTCGAGGGTAATCACTACGAGCAGTACTTC. Protein: CASSFEGNHYEQYF.

The chain uses TRBV4-2 and TRBJ2-3, with 7 bases fitting TRBD2. Germline lookup yields CDR1 LGHNA and CDR2 YNFKEQ. Unmatched junction bases numbered 7, after V lost 3 bases and J lost 1 base. The CDR3 has 16 amino acids. This CDR3 reads CASSHHPLAGTDTQYF. The CDR3 DNA follows: TGTGCCAGCAGCCACCACCCCCTAGCGGGCACAGATACGCAGTATTTT.

V usage is TRBV12-5 and J usage is TRBJ1-1, with TRBD1 identical over 12 bases. V trimming: 3 bases; J trimming: 7 bases; junction bases outside the gene matches: 3. Germline lookup yields CDR1 LGHNT and CDR2 FRNRAP. The length of the CDR3 is 14 residues. CDR3 in amino acids: CASGLGTGGFEAFF. CDR3 coding DNA: TGTGCTAGTGGTTTAGGGACAGGGGGCTTTGAAGCTTTCTTT.